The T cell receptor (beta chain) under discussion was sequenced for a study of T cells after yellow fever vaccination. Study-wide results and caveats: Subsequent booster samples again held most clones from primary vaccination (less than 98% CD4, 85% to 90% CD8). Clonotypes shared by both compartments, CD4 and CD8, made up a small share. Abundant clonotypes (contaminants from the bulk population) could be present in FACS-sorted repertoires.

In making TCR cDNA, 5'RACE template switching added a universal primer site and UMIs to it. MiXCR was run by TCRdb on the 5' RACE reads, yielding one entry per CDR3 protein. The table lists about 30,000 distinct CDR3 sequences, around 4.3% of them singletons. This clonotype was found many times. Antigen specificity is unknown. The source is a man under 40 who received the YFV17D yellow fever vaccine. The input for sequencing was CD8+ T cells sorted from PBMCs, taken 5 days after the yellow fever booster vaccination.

CDR3 in amino acids: CSASPGTGNYEQYF. CDR3 nucleotides: TGCAGTGCTAGCCCGGGGACAGGGAACTACGAGCAGTACTTC. The rearrangement joins TRBV20-1 to TRBJ2-7; 9 bases align to TRBD1. Germline V gene data show CDR1 as DFQATT and CDR2 as SNEGSKA (reference sequence). Unmatched junction bases numbered 6, after V lost 3 bases and J lost 3 bases. The CDR3 has 14 amino acids.